The clone carrying this TCR beta chain appeared many times. Amplified material comprised TCR beta CDR3 regions derived from RNA transcripts. In the first round, RT-PCR was carried out with HTBI primers, and a multiplex PCR formed the second round. TCRdb recomputed calls from the multiplex PCR reads with MiXCR, one row per CDR3 protein. There are roughly 400,000 distinct CDR3 sequences in the sample; approximately 20% occur only once, and 1.6% lies in the top ten. The CDR3 totals 15 residues. The germline CDR1 and CDR2 sequences are SGHTA and FQGNSA. Trimming left V 3 bases short and J 1 base short, with 12 bases between. This entry comes from a study of Graves' ophthalmopathy and Graves' hyperthyroidism.

Sample: peripheral blood. This receptor was taken from a woman aged 18 to 35 with Graves' ophthalmopathy. V and J are TRBV7-2 and TRBJ2-5, with D uncertain. DNA of the CDR3: TGTGCCAGCAGCTTCTTCCCTGCCAGCCAAGAGACCCAGTACTTC. This encodes CASSFFPASQETQYF.